Listed here are 23 T cell receptor beta chains from one sample, sequenced in a study of regulatory T cells in long-lasting Graves disease. TCR beta libraries were built with iRepertoire HTBI primers and Arm-PCR of CDR3 regions. One entry per CDR3 protein, called by TCRdb with MiXCR from the multiplex PCR reads. Of 680,000 or so distinct CDR3 sequences in the sample, around 15% were seen once. The time point here: newly diagnosed GD, antithyroid drugs for less than 3 months. PBMC RNA was the source of the TCR library. Separately, the same data were catalogued under a study of T cells in Graves' hyperthyroidism and ophthalmopathy.

The sequences come from peripheral blood mononuclear cells (PBMCs), collected at new diagnosis, from a patient treated with antithyroid drugs. Receptor source: a woman aged 30 to 39 with Graves disease.

Comments on this clonotype: This CDR3 fails to terminate in the conserved phenylalanine or tryptophan, so it likely reflects a read error. The rearrangement uses TRBV7-9 and TRBJ2-7, with TRBD2 identical over 10 bases. CDR3 length equals 14 residues. The trim removed 8 bases at V and 3 bases at J, leaving 7 bases unmatched. Germline V gene lookup returns CDR1 SEHNR and CDR2 FQNEAQ (reference sequence). The CDR3 loop reads CASGPGLADYEQYS. For the CDR3, the DNA is TGTGCCAGCGGACCAGGACTAGCGGACTACGAGCAGTACTCC.

This clonotype occurred many times. The chain carries TRBV6-6 and TRBJ2-5, with D unresolved. The CDR3 has 12 residues. V lost 0 bases to trimming and J lost 5 bases, with 4 bases between them. Germline CDR1 is MNHNY and CDR2 is SVGAGI (reference sequence). The CDR3 loop reads CASSYSRETQYF. Written as DNA, the CDR3 is TGTGCCAGCAGTTACTCGCGTGAGACCCAGTACTTC.

This clonotype was observed many times. The chain recombines TRBV11-2 with TRBJ1-4; 7 nucleotides match TRBD1. After removal of 4 bases from V and 7 bases from J, the junction contained 6 bases not matched to a gene. CDR1 is SGHAT, CDR2 FQNNGV, per germline. The CDR3 consists of 14 residues. CDR3 region: CASSSGQTIEKLFF. CDR3 nucleotides: TGTGCCAGCAGCTCGGGACAGACCATTGAAAAACTGTTTTTT.

This clonotype was observed a few times. The chain has TRBV2 and TRBJ2-1; 7 nucleotides agree with TRBD2. Germline CDR1 and CDR2: SNHLY and FYNNEI. This CDR3 spans 13 amino acids. Germline trimming cut 11 bases from V and 6 bases from J; bases unmatched to any gene: 10. Written as DNA, the CDR3 is TGTGCCTCCTACGAAGGACTAGTCAATGAGCAGTTCTTC. Translation: CASYEGLVNEQFF.

CDR3 nucleotides: TGTGCCAGCAGCTTAGAATACGAAGCTTTCTTT. Its translation: CASSLEYEAFF. The rearrangement joins TRBV7-8 to TRBJ1-1; D is ambiguous. The CDR3 spans 11 residues. V gave up 1 base and J gave up 8 bases, with 5 bases separating them. Germline loops: CDR1 SGHVS, CDR2 FQNEAQ.

This clonotype appeared a few times. CDR3 DNA: TGTGCCAGCAGCGTCCAAGGAAGCTCTGGAAACACCATATATTTT. This gives the protein CASSVQGSSGNTIYF. The rearrangement joins TRBV9 to TRBJ1-3; D gene uncertain. V was clipped by 2 bases and J by 0 bases, with 9 bases between them. CDR1 SGDLS and CDR2 YYNGEE come from the germline V gene. The CDR3 covers 15 residues.

At least ten counts were recorded for this clonotype. This rearrangement joins TRBV12-3 or TRBV12-4 to TRBJ2-5; D gene ambiguous. V shed 3 bases and J shed 6 bases, with 8 bases lying between them. The CDR3 consists of 12 residues. The CDR3 sequence: CASSLGPKTQYF. In nucleotides, the CDR3 is TGTGCCAGCAGTTTGGGCCCGAAGACCCAGTACTTC.

This clonotype appeared many times. This chain joins TRBV20-1 and TRBJ1-2; no clear D. Looked up from germline, CDR1 is DFQATT and CDR2 is SNEGSKA (reference sequence). V was shortened by 3 bases and J by 2 bases, with 13 bases between the two germline ends. This CDR3 comprises 14 residues. The CDR3 is CSASLRRPNYGYTF. As DNA, the CDR3 is TGCAGTGCTAGCCTCCGACGACCGAACTATGGCTACACCTTC.

This clonotype was counted many times. The chain employs TRBV12-3 or TRBV12-4 and TRBJ2-3, with D perhaps TRBD1 (5 bases). The V end lost 6 bases, the J end lost 5 bases, and 9 bases lay between the germline ends. The CDR3 is 12 amino acids. CDR3 sequence: CASRQRGDTQYF. CDR3 sequence (DNA): TGTGCCAGCAGACAAAGGGGAGATACGCAGTATTTT.

The sample holds many counts of this clonotype. The CDR3 DNA follows: TGTGCCAGCAGTTTCCCCGGGACAGGGGATGGGAAAGCTTTCTTT. It encodes CASSFPGTGDGKAFF. This chain links TRBV28 with TRBJ1-1, with TRBD1 identical over 10 bases. Germline-derived CDR1 and CDR2 are MDHEN and SYDVKM. Trimming cost V 3 bases and J 9 bases; bases outside gene matches: 10. This CDR3 is 15 amino acids long.

This clonotype was seen many times. V is TRBV12-3 or TRBV12-4 and J is TRBJ1-5; D gene uncertain. The CDR3 is 14 residues long. Trimming removed 3 bases from V and 1 base from J, with 7 bases in between. In nucleotides, the CDR3 is TGTGCCAGCAGTTTGGGGATGAGCAATCAGCCCCAGCATTTT. This translates into CASSLGMSNQPQHF.

This clonotype was observed many times. V and J are TRBV15 and TRBJ1-1; a weak D match, TRBD1 (6 bases). The V and J ends lost 4 bases and 11 bases respectively, with 17 bases between them. The CDR3 contains 13 residues. Germline CDR1 reads LNHNV; CDR2 reads YYDKDF (reference sequence). CDR3 DNA sequence: TGTGCCACCAGCATCAGGGGTTCTTATGAGGCTTTCTTT. Translating gives CATSIRGSYEAFF. The full variable domain, in which reference TRBV15 and TRBJ1-1 provide the parts outside the CDR3, is DAMVIQNPRYQVTQFGKPVTLSCSQTLNHNVMYWYQQKSSQAPKLLFHYYDKDFNNEADTPDNFQSRRPNTSFCFLDIRSPGLGDTAMYLCATSIRGSYEAFFGQGTRLTVV.

This sequence joins TRBV27 and TRBJ2-3; 9 nucleotides match TRBD1. The CDR3 has 16 amino acids. CDR1 is MNHEY, CDR2 SMNVEV, per germline (reference sequence). V was pared by 5 bases and J by 0 bases, with 6 bases of the junction left unmatched. CDR3 loop: CASSPRTGGSTDTQYF. The CDR3 DNA reads TGTGCCAGCAGTCCGAGAACAGGGGGCAGCACAGATACGCAGTATTTT.

This clonotype was seen repeatedly, ten times or more. Sequence at one end of the junction differs from germline and may be a read error. J is TRBJ2-7 and V is TRBV7-7, with 11 bases fitting TRBD1. Germline V gives CDR1 SSHAT, CDR2 FNYEAQ (reference sequence). The CDR3 sequence is 13 residues long. The CDR3 nucleotides are TGTGCTAGCAGTGGGACAGGGGGTGCCGAGCAGTACTTC. Translating it yields CASSGTGGAEQYF.

This clonotype was counted ten times or more. The V call is TRBV3-1, the J call TRBJ1-1; D is perhaps TRBD1 (5 bases). CDR1 and CDR2 (germline): LGHDT, YNNKEL (reference sequence). Trimming removed 3 bases from V and 1 base from J, with 12 bases in between. The CDR3 contains 15 residues. CDR3 nucleotides: TGTGCCAGCAGCCAGATGTCCGGGGGGAACACTGAAGCTTTCTTT. This sequence encodes CASSQMSGGNTEAFF.

This clonotype has ten or more counts. The chain recombines TRBV5-1 with TRBJ1-5, with TRBD1 matching over 7 bases. Germline V gene data show CDR1 as SGHRS and CDR2 as YFSETQ. The CDR3 contains 16 residues. Germline trimming cut 4 bases from V and 1 base from J; bases unmatched to any gene: 8. The CDR3 DNA sequence: TGCGCCAGCAGCCCCACAGGGGATCCGAGCAATCAGCCCCAGCATTTT. Its protein product is CASSPTGDPSNQPQHF.

Regarding this clonotype: The germline gene is not matched at one end of the junction; a read error may be the cause. This chain uses TRBV10-3 with TRBJ1-6; TRBD1 is a possible D gene (6 bases). From germline, CDR1 is ENHRY and CDR2 SYGVKD. The CDR3 is 11 residues long. CDR3 nucleotide sequence: TGTGCCAGCAGGGGTAATTCACCCCTCTACTTT. Amino acids: CASRGNSPLYF.

This clonotype was counted at least ten times. This sequence joins TRBV28 and TRBJ2-5; TRBD2 agrees at 8 bases. CDR3 length: 13 residues. V shed 2 bases, J shed 6 bases, and the junction held 2 bases outside the gene matches. Germline lookup yields CDR1 MDHEN and CDR2 SYDVKM. DNA for the CDR3: TGTGCCAGCAGTTTAGGCGGGGGGAAGACCCAGTACTTC. Protein: CASSLGGGKTQYF.

This clonotype was seen more than once but under ten times. This rearrangement joins TRBV20-1 to TRBJ2-1, with D tentatively TRBD2 (6 bases). With 0 bases removed from V and 5 bases from J, the gap between germline ends came to 23 bases. This CDR3 comprises 18 residues. Germline V gene lookup returns CDR1 DFQATT and CDR2 SNEGSKA (reference sequence). CDR3 residues: CSARDQSRVRGGNNEQFF. The CDR3 DNA follows: TGCAGTGCTAGAGATCAATCAAGGGTACGGGGCGGGAACAATGAGCAGTTCTTC.

The chain joins TRBV18 to TRBJ2-7; D is perhaps TRBD2 (6 bases). Germline loops: CDR1 KGHSH, CDR2 LQKENI. The CDR3 runs to 15 residues. V gave up 3 bases and J gave up 0 bases, with 12 bases separating them. The CDR3 loop is CASSPAGKSSYEQYF. In DNA form, the CDR3 reads TGTGCCAGCTCACCGGCGGGAAAGAGCTCCTACGAGCAGTACTTC.

The rearrangement uses TRBV11-2 and TRBJ2-1, with a tentative D call TRBD2 (6 bases). Trimming removed 5 bases at V and 9 bases at J, with 32 bases between. Germline CDR1 SGHAT, CDR2 FQNNGV. The CDR3 consists of 19 residues. CDR3 residues: CASSGLSGIGGSSSGEQFF. The CDR3 nucleotides read TGTGCCAGCAGCGGACTCTCGGGGATCGGGGGATCGTCTTCAGGTGAGCAGTTCTTC. The complete variable domain, with remaining parts taken from reference TRBV11-2 and TRBJ2-1, reads EAGVAQSPRYKIIEKRQSVAFWCNPISGHATLYWYQQILGQGPKLLIQFQNNGVVDDSQLPKDRFSAERLKGVDSTLKIQPAKLEDSAVYLCASSGLSGIGGSSSGEQFFGPGTRLTVL.

There are many counts of this clonotype. This rearrangement joins TRBV10-3 to TRBJ2-3; TRBD2 matches 9 bases. The CDR3 runs to 16 residues. The V gene's germline CDR1 is ENHRY and CDR2 SYGVKD. Trimming at V came to 4 bases and at J to 3 bases, leaving 8 bases not matched to a gene. The CDR3 DNA sequence: TGTGCCATCAGTGGGACTAGCGCAATGGGGACAGATACGCAGTATTTT. Translating gives CAISGTSAMGTDTQYF.

This clonotype has at least ten counts. The chain links TRBV11-2 to TRBJ2-3; TRBD2 aligns across 7 bases. The V gene end was trimmed by 7 bases and the J gene end by 4 bases; junction bases not matched to a gene: 8. The CDR3 consists of 14 residues. The germline V gene has CDR1 SGHAT and CDR2 FQNNGV. DNA for the CDR3: TGTGCCAGCACAAGGGCGGGAGTGGCAGATACGCAGTATTTT. Protein: CASTRAGVADTQYF. Looking up the rest from reference TRBV11-2 and TRBJ2-3 gives the full variable domain: EAGVAQSPRYKIIEKRQSVAFWCNPISGHATLYWYQQILGQGPKLLIQFQNNGVVDDSQLPKDRFSAERLKGVDSTLKIQPAKLEDSAVYLCASTRAGVADTQYFGPGTRLTVL.